The table lists the clone carrying this T cell receptor (beta chain) with many counts. Library construction for TCR beta used iRepertoire HTBI primers and Arm-PCR of CDR3 regions. MiXCR, run by TCRdb on the multiplex PCR reads, gives a single entry per CDR3 protein. The sample carries fewer than 500,000 distinct CDR3 sequences, roughly 17% recorded once. Time point described: newly diagnosed GD, antithyroid drugs for less than 3 months. Construction of the TCR library relied on RNA isolated from PBMCs. These data belong to a study of regulatory T cells in long-lasting Graves disease. Study-wide context: Newly diagnosed Graves' patients took antithyroid drugs under 3 months.

V was trimmed by 4 bases and J by 0 bases, leaving 7 bases between them. Germline CDR1 reads MNHEY; CDR2 reads SVGEGT. The CDR3 is 14 residues long. The sample also formed part of further work on T cells in Graves' hyperthyroidism and ophthalmopathy.

Material: peripheral blood mononuclear cells (PBMCs), obtained at new diagnosis, from a patient treated with antithyroid drugs. The clonotype comes from a man between 35 and 55 years old with Graves disease. The chain joins TRBV6-2 or TRBV6-3 to TRBJ1-5; D is perhaps TRBD1 (5 bases). The CDR3 loop reads CASSWGYSNQPQHF. CDR3 in DNA: TGTGCCAGCAGTTGGGGGTATAGCAATCAGCCCCAGCATTTT.